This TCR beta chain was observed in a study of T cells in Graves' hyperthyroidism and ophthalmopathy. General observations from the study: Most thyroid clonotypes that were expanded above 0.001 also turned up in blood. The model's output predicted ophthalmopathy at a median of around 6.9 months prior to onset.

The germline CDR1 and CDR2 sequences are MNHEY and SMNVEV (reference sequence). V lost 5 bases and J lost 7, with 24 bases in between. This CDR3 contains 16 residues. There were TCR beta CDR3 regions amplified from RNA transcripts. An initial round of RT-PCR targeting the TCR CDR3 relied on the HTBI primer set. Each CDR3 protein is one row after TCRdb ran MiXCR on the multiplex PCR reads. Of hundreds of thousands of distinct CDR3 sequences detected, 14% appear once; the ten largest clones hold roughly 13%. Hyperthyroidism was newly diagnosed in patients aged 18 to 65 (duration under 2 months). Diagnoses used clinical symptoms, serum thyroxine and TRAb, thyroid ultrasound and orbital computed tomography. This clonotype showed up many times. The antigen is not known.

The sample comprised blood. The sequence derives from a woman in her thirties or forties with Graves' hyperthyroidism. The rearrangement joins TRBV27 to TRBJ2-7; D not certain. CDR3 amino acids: CASSPKGAANLWEQYF. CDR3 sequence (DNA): TGTGCCAGCAGTCCCAAAGGTGCCGCGAACCTTTGGGAGCAGTACTTC.